What follows are 20 T cell receptor beta chains derived from one specimen sequenced in a study of glioma-infiltrating T cells. The iRepertoire nested amplicon-rescue multiplex PCR amplified TCR alpha and beta CDR3s from RNA. Using its own MiXCR run on the multiplex PCR reads, TCRdb lists one record per CDR3 protein. Of 160,000 or so distinct CDR3 sequences in the sample, around 40% were seen once. Material for sequencing was glioma tissue, nonneoplastic brain tissue, or PBMCs (not recorded which). The receptors come from a human donor with low-grade glioma or glioblastoma, undergoing nonglioma brain surgery, or in good health (not recorded which).

This clonotype was counted at least ten times. The rearrangement joins TRBV29-1 to TRBJ1-5; 8 bases are shared with TRBD1. This CDR3 has 14 residues. With V trimmed by 6 bases and J by 0 bases, 4 bases remained unmatched. CDR1 is SQVTM and CDR2 is ANQGSEA in the germline V gene. The CDR3 DNA follows: TGCAGCGTCGGTGACAGGGGTAGCAATCAGCCCCAGCATTTT. Protein sequence: CSVGDRGSNQPQHF. The full variable domain, completed using reference TRBV29-1 and TRBJ1-5, is SAVISQKPSRDICQRGTSLTIQCQVDSQVTMMFWYRQQPGQSLTLIATANQGSEATYESGFVIDKFPISRPNLTFSTLTVSNMSPEDSSIYLCSVGDRGSNQPQHFGDGTRLSIL.

This clonotype has a count of ten or more. The chain recombines TRBV28 with TRBJ2-7, with 8 bases matching TRBD2. V shed 4 bases and J 11 bases; nucleotides not matched to a gene: 7. CDR1 is MDHEN, CDR2 SYDVKM, per germline. The CDR3 contains 12 residues. The CDR3 spells CASSSSGSTKYF. CDR3 in DNA: TGTGCCAGCAGTTCCAGCGGGAGTACGAAGTACTTC.

This clonotype was recorded at least ten times. The rearrangement uses TRBV7-9 and TRBJ2-7; D gene ambiguous. The germline V gene encodes CDR1 SEHNR and CDR2 FQNEAQ (reference sequence). The CDR3 is 12 residues long. Trimming took 4 bases from V and 2 from J, leaving 6 bases between them. The CDR3 sequence is CASSSGPYEQYF. In nucleotides, the CDR3 is TGTGCCAGCAGCTCAGGACCCTACGAGCAGTACTTC.

This clonotype was counted many times. The chain uses TRBV19 and TRBJ2-7; the D gene is possibly TRBD1 (5 bases). V lost 5 bases and J 3 bases, leaving 11 bases between the germline ends. The CDR3 covers 13 residues. Germline CDR1 and CDR2: LNHDA and SQIVND (reference sequence). CDR3 loop: CASSPGLDYEQYF. Here the CDR3 DNA reads TGTGCCAGTAGTCCAGGGTTAGACTACGAGCAGTACTTC.

In the case of this clonotype: One end of the junction varies from germline; a read error may be responsible. The genes are TRBV4-1 and TRBJ1-5; D call uncertain. CDR3 length equals 15 residues. Looked up from germline, CDR1 is MGHRA and CDR2 is YSYEKL. The CDR3 nucleotides are TGCGCCAGCACAGTCGAGCAAGATAGCAATCAGCCCAAGCATTTT. The encoded protein is CASTVEQDSNQPKHF.

This clonotype was observed many times. DNA for the CDR3: TGTGCCAGCAGTCCGGGACAGGGGGCTTCCGCTCATTTCTTC. It encodes CASSPGQGASAHFF. The genes are TRBV28 and TRBJ2-1; 12 bases match TRBD1. The CDR3 has 14 amino acids. V lost 5 bases to trimming and J lost 16 bases; unmatched junction nucleotides: 12. CDR1 is MDHEN and CDR2 is SYDVKM in the germline V gene.

This clonotype appeared a single time. A clone one base away is much larger, so this may be a read error. The V and J genes are TRBV10-3 and TRBJ1-2; D remains ambiguous. Germline V gene data show CDR1 as ENHRY and CDR2 as SYGVKD. The CDR3 is made up of 14 amino acids. CDR3 residues: CASSPRTDYYGYTF. In nucleotides, the CDR3 is TGTGCCAGCAGTCCACGGACCGACTACTATGGCTACACCTTC.

In its sample, this clonotype was seen many times. V usage is TRBV27 and J usage is TRBJ1-6; D is perhaps TRBD1 (5 bases). Germline loops: CDR1 MNHEY, CDR2 SMNVEV (reference sequence). The CDR3 extends over 14 amino acids. Trimming removed 1 base at V and 7 bases at J, with 8 bases between. As DNA, the CDR3 is TGTGCCAGCAGTTTATTGGGGCCCAATTCACCCCTCCACTTT. It codes for CASSLLGPNSPLHF.

This clonotype is a singleton in its sample. A read error may produce the germline difference seen at one junction end. The rearrangement uses TRBV15 and TRBJ1-5; the D is unclear. The CDR3 has 14 residues. Germline lookup yields CDR1 LNHNV and CDR2 YYDKDF (reference sequence). DNA of the CDR3: TGTGCCACCAGCAGAGAACATAGCAATGAGCCCCAGCATTTT. This sequence encodes CATSREHSNEPQHF.

This clonotype was counted a single time. CDR3 amino acids: CASSPGDRNTEAFF. In DNA form, the CDR3 reads TGTGCCAGCAGTCCAGGGGATAGAAACACTGAAGCTTTCTTT. V usage is TRBV12-3 or TRBV12-4 and J usage is TRBJ1-1, with D possibly TRBD1 on 6 matching bases. V lost 5 bases and J lost 2, with 12 bases in between. The CDR3 sequence is 14 residues long.

V gene TRBV27 combines with J gene TRBJ1-1, with D perhaps TRBD1 (6 bases). Germline V gene sequence: CDR1 MNHEY, CDR2 SMNVEV (reference sequence). Trimming pared 3 bases from V and 1 base from J, leaving 15 bases between. This CDR3 is 16 amino acids long. The CDR3 DNA reads TGTGCCAGCAGTTTTTCGGGGGCTAACAAGAACACTGAAGCTTTCTTT. This sequence encodes CASSFSGANKNTEAFF.

In this sample, this clonotype turned up many times. The rearrangement links TRBV20-1 to TRBJ1-1; TRBD1 is a possible D gene (5 bases). CDR1 DFQATT and CDR2 SNEGSKA come from the germline V gene (reference sequence). This CDR3 spans 15 amino acids. Trimming took 3 bases from V and 1 from J, leaving 15 bases between them. This CDR3 is CSASFRERGNTEAFF. DNA of the CDR3: TGCAGTGCTAGTTTTCGGGAGAGGGGGAACACTGAAGCTTTCTTT.

A note on this clonotype: A much larger clone differs from this one at a single base, so this may be a read error. This chain uses TRBV29-1 with TRBJ2-1; D remains ambiguous. V shed 4 bases and J shed 8 bases, with 9 bases lying between them. Per the germline V gene, CDR1 is SQVTM and CDR2 is ANQGSEA. The CDR3 sequence is 11 residues long. The chain's CDR3 is CSVAQAHEQFF. The CDR3 coding sequence is TGCAGCGTTGCCCAAGCGCATGAGCAGTTCTTC.

The sample holds a few counts of this clonotype. This rearrangement joins TRBV18 to TRBJ2-7; D is possibly TRBD1 (5 bases). Germline CDR1 is KGHSH and CDR2 is LQKENI. With 1 base removed from V and 1 base from J, the gap between germline ends came to 11 bases. The CDR3 sequence is 15 residues long. The CDR3 nucleotides read TGTGCCAGCTCACCACTGCCAACAGGTTCCTACGAGCAGTACTTC. Its translation is CASSPLPTGSYEQYF.

Ten or more counts support this clonotype. V usage is TRBV2 and J usage is TRBJ2-1; TRBD1 matches 7 bases. The CDR3 contains 15 residues. The J segment lost 0 bases and the V segment lost 5 bases, leaving 4 bases of the junction unmatched. CDR1 is SNHLY and CDR2 is FYNNEI in the germline V gene. The CDR3 region is CASSRRQGSYNEQFF. In DNA form, the CDR3 reads TGTGCCAGCAGTCGGAGACAGGGCTCCTACAATGAGCAGTTCTTC.

This clonotype was counted many times. This sequence joins TRBV7-8 and TRBJ2-3; 8 nucleotides agree with TRBD1. Germline CDR1 reads SGHVS; CDR2 reads FQNEAQ. Trimming removed 5 bases from V and 4 bases from J; junction bases left unmatched: 8. CDR3 length: 15 amino acids. The CDR3: CASSNQGAAPDTQYF. CDR3 bases: TGTGCCAGCAGCAATCAGGGGGCGGCTCCAGATACGCAGTATTTT.

The sample holds many counts of this clonotype. V gene TRBV7-2 combines with J gene TRBJ1-5, with D possibly TRBD1 on 6 matching bases. The length of the CDR3 is 16 residues. Germline values: CDR1 SGHTA, CDR2 FQGNSA. V was clipped by 1 base and J by 4 bases, with 14 bases between them. The CDR3 region is CASSLDLTGWNQPQHF. CDR3 coding DNA: TGTGCCAGCAGCTTAGACCTAACAGGGTGGAATCAGCCCCAGCATTTT.

Only a few counts were recorded for this clonotype. The chain employs TRBV27 and TRBJ2-1; TRBD2 might be the D (6 bases). V was trimmed by 6 bases and J by 3 bases, leaving 18 bases between them. The CDR3 extends over 16 amino acids. The V gene's germline CDR1 is MNHEY and CDR2 SMNVEV (reference sequence). CDR3 residues: CASSPAWGSGYNEQFF. CDR3 bases: TGTGCCAGCAGCCCAGCCTGGGGTAGCGGCTACAATGAGCAGTTCTTC.

This clonotype was detected a few times. The rearrangement uses TRBV7-9 and TRBJ1-1; the D is unclear. V was pared by 2 bases and J by 1 base, with 11 bases between. Germline CDR1 is SEHNR and CDR2 is FQNEAQ (reference sequence). CDR3 size: 15 residues. Written as DNA, the CDR3 is TGTGCCAGCAGCTTAACGAACAGTCCGAACACTGAAGCTTTCTTT. It is translated as CASSLTNSPNTEAFF. The full variable domain, its missing parts supplied by reference TRBV7-9 and TRBJ1-1, is DTGVSQNPRHKITKRGQNVTFRCDPISEHNRLYWYRQTLGQGPEFLTYFQNEAQLEKSRLLSDRFSAERPKGSFSTLEIQRTEQGDSAMYLCASSLTNSPNTEAFFGQGTRLTVV.

The rearrangement links TRBV4-1 to TRBJ1-2; D may be TRBD1 (5 bases). Trimming removed 0 bases at V and 6 bases at J, with 11 bases between. Germline assignment: CDR1 MGHRA and CDR2 YSYEKL. The CDR3 has 14 amino acids. CDR3 sequence (DNA): TGCGCCAGCAGCCAAGAGGGACTGTTGGATGGCTACACCTTC. Translating gives CASSQEGLLDGYTF.